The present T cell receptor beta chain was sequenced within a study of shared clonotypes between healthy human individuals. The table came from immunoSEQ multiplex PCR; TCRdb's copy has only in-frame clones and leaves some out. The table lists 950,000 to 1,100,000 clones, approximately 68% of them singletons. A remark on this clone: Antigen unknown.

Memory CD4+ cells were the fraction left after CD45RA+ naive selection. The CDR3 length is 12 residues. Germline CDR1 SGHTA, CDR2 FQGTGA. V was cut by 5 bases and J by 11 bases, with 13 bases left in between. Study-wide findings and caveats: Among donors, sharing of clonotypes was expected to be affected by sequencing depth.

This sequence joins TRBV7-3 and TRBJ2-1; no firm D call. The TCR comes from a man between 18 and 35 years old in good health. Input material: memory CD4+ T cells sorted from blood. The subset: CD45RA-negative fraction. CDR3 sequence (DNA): TGTGCCAGCAGCGAGACCCCTCCCCAGCAGTTCTTC. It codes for CASSETPPQQFF.